This T cell receptor (beta chain) originates from a study of shared T cell receptors in the human thymus (dated by TCRdb to the early 2020s). Background for the entire study: The study examined how self-reactive, shared T-cell receptor alpha chains are generated in the human thymus.

CDR1 and CDR2 (ENHRY, SYGVKD) derive from the germline V gene. The CDR3 goes from the cysteine to the phenylalanine over 15 residues. Left in the record is the CDR3 DNA by itself, 45 bases read in frame from the first base. V is cut back by 5 bases and J by 3 bases, with 2 bases in the junction unmatched. Regarding this clone: There is no known antigen for this receptor. Base qualities are not provided; no much larger clone lies one nucleotide away.

The method behind the library was the immunoSEQ multiplex PCR assay. Not all clones reach the TCRdb copy of this immuneACCESS table, which keeps in-frame sequences only. Checked studies attribute under half of the gap to unresolved V genes and leave the rest unexplained. Counted in this sample were hundreds of thousands of clones; around 93% of them appeared once. The ten largest clones capture approximately 0.02% of the sample. The chain is assembled from TRBV10-3 and TRBJ2-6; TRBD1 lines up with 9 middle nucleotides. This receptor was taken from a human donor. The material sequenced was thymocytes. The sequence in DNA is TGTGCCATCAGTACAGGGGGCAGTGGGGCCAACGTCCTGACTTTC. Translated, this gives CAISTGGSGANVLTF.